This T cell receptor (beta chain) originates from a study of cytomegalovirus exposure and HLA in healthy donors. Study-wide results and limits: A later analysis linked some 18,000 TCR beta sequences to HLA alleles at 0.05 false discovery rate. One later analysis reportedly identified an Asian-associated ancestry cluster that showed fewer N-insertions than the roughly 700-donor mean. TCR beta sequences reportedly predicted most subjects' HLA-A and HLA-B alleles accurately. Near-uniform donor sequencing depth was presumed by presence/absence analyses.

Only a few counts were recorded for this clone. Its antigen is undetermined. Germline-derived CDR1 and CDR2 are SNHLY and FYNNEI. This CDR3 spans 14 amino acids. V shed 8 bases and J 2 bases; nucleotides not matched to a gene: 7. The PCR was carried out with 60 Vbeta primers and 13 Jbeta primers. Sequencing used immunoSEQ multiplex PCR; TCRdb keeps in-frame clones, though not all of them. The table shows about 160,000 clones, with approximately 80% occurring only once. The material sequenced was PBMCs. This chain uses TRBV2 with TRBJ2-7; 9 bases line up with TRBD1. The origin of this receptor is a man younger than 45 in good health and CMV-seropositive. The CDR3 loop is CASCNRDRAYEQYF. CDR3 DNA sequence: TGTGCCAGCTGCAACCGGGACAGGGCCTACGAGCAGTACTTC.